This T cell receptor beta chain was recorded in a study of blood T cell repertoires in COVID-19. Seattle cases were enrolled at active infection and followed longitudinally. The protocol was immunoSEQ multiplex PCR, while the TCRdb copy is restricted to in-frame clones and leaves out a portion. The sample has about 250,000 clones; about 80% are singletons. Germline values: CDR1 LGHNA, CDR2 YSLEER. The CDR3 extends over 15 amino acids. V lost 0 bases and J lost 1, with 6 bases in between. Material: peripheral blood. The TCR comes from a person aged 70 to 79 with COVID-19, enrolled during active disease. V usage is TRBV4-3 and J usage is TRBJ2-2; unclear D gene. The CDR3 DNA sequence: TGCGCCAGCAGCCAAGATTACAAGAACACCGGGGAGCTGTTTTTT. It specifies CASSQDYKNTGELFF.